Below, one TCR beta chain is given with its context. How the authors handled the data: Nucleated cell number was recorded as an estimate derived from reference gene primer amplification. Some clones are missing from TCRdb's copy, which holds only in-frame ones; the method was immunoSEQ multiplex PCR. The V and J calls and clone size are taken from that table; D and trimming were inferred from the DNA. The sample has 160,000 or so clones; roughly 90% are singletons. This specimen belongs to a study of blood T cell repertoires in COVID-19. As for the study in general: Material from acute and convalescent COVID-19 was sourced from the United States, Italy and Spain. T cells, B-cell-depleted T cells, or PBMCs supplied cDNA or gDNA.

Deletions cut 6 bases from V and 0 bases from J, with 15 bases between. The germline V gene has CDR1 MGHRA and CDR2 YSYEKL. The CDR3 is 16 amino acids. J is TRBJ1-3 and V is TRBV4-1; TRBD1 is a possible D gene (6 bases). The source material was peripheral blood. This TCR came from a woman aged 55 to 70 who had recovered from COVID-19. The CDR3 DNA follows: TGCGCCAGCAGTTCTGAGAGGGGGAGCTCTGGAAACACCATATATTTT. The encoded protein is CASSSERGSSGNTIYF.